This T cell receptor (beta chain) is from a study of cytomegalovirus exposure and HLA in healthy donors. Germline trimming cut 2 bases from V and 5 bases from J; bases unmatched to any gene: 2. This CDR3 is 13 amino acids long. The germline V gene has CDR1 SQVTM and CDR2 ANQGSEA. Overall study findings and caveats: Some public TCRs appeared in many individuals, while most sequences were rare. In vitro checks showed that a few CMV-associated chains really do target CMV antigens.

Of note for this clone: Its target is unknown.

Generated by immunoSEQ multiplex PCR, the TCRdb table keeps only in-frame clones and is missing some. The profile shows roughly 260,000 clones, around nine tenths of them singletons. Among the approximately 110 subjects of the validation cohort, separate from the 666-subject first cohort, were the donors. Sequencing input: PBMCs. The chain uses TRBV29-1 and TRBJ1-1, with TRBD1 identical over 10 bases. The receptor was derived from a man between 18 and 29 years old in good health and CMV-seronegative. Here the CDR3 DNA reads TGCAGCGTTGAAAAGGACAGGGGGACTGAAGCTTTCTTT. Encoded protein: CSVEKDRGTEAFF.